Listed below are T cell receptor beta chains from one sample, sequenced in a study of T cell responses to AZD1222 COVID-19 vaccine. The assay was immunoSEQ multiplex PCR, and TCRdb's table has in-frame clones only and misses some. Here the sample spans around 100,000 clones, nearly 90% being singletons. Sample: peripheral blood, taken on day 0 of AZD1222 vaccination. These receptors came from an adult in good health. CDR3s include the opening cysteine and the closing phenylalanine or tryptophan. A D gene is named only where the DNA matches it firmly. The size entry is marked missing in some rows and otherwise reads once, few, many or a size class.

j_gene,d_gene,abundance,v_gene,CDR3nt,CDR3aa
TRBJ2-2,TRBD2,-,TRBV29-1,TGCAGCGTGGAGACTGGGACTAGCCAGAACACCGGGGAGCTGTTTTTT,CSVETGTSQNTGELFF
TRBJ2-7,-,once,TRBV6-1,TGTGCCAGCAGTGAAGACCCCGGGGGGCTACTTGACTACGAGCAGTACTTC,CASSEDPGGLLDYEQYF
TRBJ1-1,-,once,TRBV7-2,TGTGCCAGCAGCTTAGCGTACAGGGCGAACACTGAAGCTTTCTTT,CASSLAYRANTEAFF
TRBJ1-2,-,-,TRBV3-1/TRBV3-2,TGTGCCAGAACGCCGGGACGGTGGCGCTATGGCTACACCTTC,CARTPGRWRYGYTF
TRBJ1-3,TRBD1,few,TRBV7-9,TGTGCCAGCAGCGGGACAGGGGGCGCCGGAAACACCATATATTTT,CASSGTGGAGNTIYF
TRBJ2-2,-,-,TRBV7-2,TGTGCCAGCAGCTTGTTTCGGTCTGGGGCCGTTGTCAGGGCCGGGGAGCTGTTTTTT,CASSLFRSGAVVRAGELFF
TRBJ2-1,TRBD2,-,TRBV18,TGTGCCAGCTCACCTCCCAACGCGGGGGTCACCTACAATGAGCAGTTCTTC,CASSPPNAGVTYNEQFF
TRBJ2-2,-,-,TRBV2,TGTGCCAGCAGCAGAGGGGGTATCACCGGGGAGCTGTTTTTT,CASSRGGITGELFF
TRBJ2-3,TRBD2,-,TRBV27,TGTGCCAGCAGTTTAAGGGCTAGCGGGGGCGATACGCAGTATTTT,CASSLRASGGDTQYF
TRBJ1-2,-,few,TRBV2,TGTGCCAGCAGTGAAGTAGCCAGGGCTAACTATGGCTACACCTTC,CASSEVARANYGYTF
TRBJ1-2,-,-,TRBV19,TGTGCCAGTAATGAGGCCAGGGTCTACTATGGCTACACCTTC,CASNEARVYYGYTF
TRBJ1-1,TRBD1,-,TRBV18,TGTGCCAGCTCACGCCAGGGGGACACTGAAGCTTTCTTT,CASSRQGDTEAFF
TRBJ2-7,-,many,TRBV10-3,TGTGCCATTACAACCGACACGTCCTACGAGCAGTACTTC,CAITTDTSYEQYF
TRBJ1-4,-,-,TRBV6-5,TGTGCCAGCAGCTTCTCCACCCGAGGGAGGGAAAAACTGTTTTTT,CASSFSTRGREKLFF
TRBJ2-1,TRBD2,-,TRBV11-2,TGTGCCAGCAGCTTCACTAGCGGGGGTACATCCAATGAGCAGTTCTTC,CASSFTSGGTSNEQFF
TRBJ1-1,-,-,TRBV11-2,TGTGCCAGCAGCCTAAGCCCCGGGGGACCAAATGAAGCTTTCTTT,CASSLSPGGPNEAFF
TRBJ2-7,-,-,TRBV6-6,TGTGCCAGCAGTTACGGGACTGAGAGCTACGAGCAGTACTTC,CASSYGTESYEQYF
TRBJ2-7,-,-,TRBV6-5,TGTGCCAGCAGGTACAGAGGGGCCTCGTACGAGCAGTACTTC,CASRYRGASYEQYF
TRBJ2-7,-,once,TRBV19,TGTGCCAGTAGTGTGGAGGGCTTTTCCTACGAGCAGTACTTC,CASSVEGFSYEQYF
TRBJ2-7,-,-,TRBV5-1,TGCGCCAGCAGGACAAGCGCAGGGGCGACCTACGAGCAGTACTTC,CASRTSAGATYEQYF
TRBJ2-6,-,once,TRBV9,TGTGCCAGCAGCGTAGCTGCGTCTGGGGCCAACGTCCTGACTTTC,CASSVAASGANVLTF
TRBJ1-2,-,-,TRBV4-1,TGCGCCAGCAGCCAAGGGGACTATGGCTACACCTTC,CASSQGDYGYTF
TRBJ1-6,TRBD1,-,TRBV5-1,TGCGCCAGCAGCTTAGGGACAGGGGAGCTTTCACCCCTCCACTTT,CASSLGTGELSPLHF
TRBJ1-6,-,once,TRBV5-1,TGCGCCAGCAGCAGAGCGCCCGGGGACGCCTATAATTCACCCCTCCACTTT,CASSRAPGDAYNSPLHF
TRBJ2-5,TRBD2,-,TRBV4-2,TGTGCCAGCAGCCAAGCCCCTACTAGCGGGGGACAAGAGACCCAGTACTTC,CASSQAPTSGGQETQYF
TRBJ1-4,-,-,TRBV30,TGTGCCTGGAGTGTAGATAGGCGTAATGAAAAACTGTTTTTT,CAWSVDRRNEKLFF
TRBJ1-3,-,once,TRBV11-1,TGTGCCAGCAGTAGAGACCGGGCCGGAAACACCATATATTTT,CASSRDRAGNTIYF
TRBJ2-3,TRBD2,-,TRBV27,TGTGCCGGGGGCAAGATGGGGACTAGCGGCGAGAGCACAGATACGCAGTATTTT,CAGGKMGTSGESTDTQYF
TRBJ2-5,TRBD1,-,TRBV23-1,TGCGCCACGCAAGGGGGACAGGGGGGTTCCCAAGAGACCCAGTACTTC,CATQGGQGGSQETQYF